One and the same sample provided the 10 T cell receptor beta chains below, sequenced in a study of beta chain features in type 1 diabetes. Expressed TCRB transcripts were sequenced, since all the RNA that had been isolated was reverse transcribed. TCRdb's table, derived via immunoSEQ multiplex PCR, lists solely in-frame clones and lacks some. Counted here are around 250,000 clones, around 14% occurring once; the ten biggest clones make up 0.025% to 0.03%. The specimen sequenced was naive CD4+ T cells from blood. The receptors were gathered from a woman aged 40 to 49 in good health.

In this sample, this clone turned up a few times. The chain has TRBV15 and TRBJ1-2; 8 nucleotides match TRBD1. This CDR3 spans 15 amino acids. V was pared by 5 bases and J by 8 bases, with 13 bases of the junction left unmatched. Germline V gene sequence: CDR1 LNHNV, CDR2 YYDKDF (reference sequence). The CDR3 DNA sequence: TGTGCCACCAGCGGATTTCAGGGGGCGCGTGAGGGCTACACCTTC. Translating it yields CATSGFQGAREGYTF.

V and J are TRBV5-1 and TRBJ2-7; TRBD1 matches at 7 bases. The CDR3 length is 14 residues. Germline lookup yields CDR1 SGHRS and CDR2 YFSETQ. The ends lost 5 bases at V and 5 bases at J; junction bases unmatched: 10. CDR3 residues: CASSPDRARDEQYF. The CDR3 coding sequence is TGCGCCAGCAGTCCCGACAGGGCCCGGGACGAGCAGTACTTC.

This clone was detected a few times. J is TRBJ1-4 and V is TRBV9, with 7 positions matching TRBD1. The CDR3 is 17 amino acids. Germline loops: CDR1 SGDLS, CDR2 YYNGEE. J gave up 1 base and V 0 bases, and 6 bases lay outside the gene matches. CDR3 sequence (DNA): TGTGCCAGCAGCGTAGCCCCAGGGGGAGGAACTAATGAAAAACTGTTTTTT. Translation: CASSVAPGGGTNEKLFF.

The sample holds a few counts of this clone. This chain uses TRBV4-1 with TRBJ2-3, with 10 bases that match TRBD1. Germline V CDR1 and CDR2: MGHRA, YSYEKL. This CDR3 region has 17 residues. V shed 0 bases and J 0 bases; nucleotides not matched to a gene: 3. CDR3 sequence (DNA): TGCGCCAGCAGCCAAGATGACAGGGGGCTTAGCACAGATACGCAGTATTTT. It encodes CASSQDDRGLSTDTQYF.

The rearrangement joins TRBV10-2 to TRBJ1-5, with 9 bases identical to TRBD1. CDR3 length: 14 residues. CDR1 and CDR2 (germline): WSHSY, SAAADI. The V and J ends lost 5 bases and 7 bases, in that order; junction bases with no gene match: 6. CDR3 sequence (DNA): TGCGCCAGCAGTTGGGGACAGGGTGACCAGCCCCAGCATTTT. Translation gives CASSWGQGDQPQHF.

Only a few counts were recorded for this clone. The CDR3 sequence is CASSINVRGLNTEAFF. The CDR3 nucleotides read TGTGCCAGTAGTATTAACGTTCGGGGTTTGAACACTGAAGCTTTCTTT. V and J are TRBV19 and TRBJ1-1, with no clear D. The ends were cut back, 3 bases at V and 0 bases at J, with 14 bases in the middle. Germline CDR1 is LNHDA and CDR2 is SQIVND (reference sequence). The CDR3 runs 16 residues.

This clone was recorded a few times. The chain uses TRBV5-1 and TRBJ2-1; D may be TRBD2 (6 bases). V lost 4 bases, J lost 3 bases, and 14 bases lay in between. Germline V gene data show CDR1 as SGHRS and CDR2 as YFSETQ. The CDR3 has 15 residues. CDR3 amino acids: CASSRDLGNYNEQFF. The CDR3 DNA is TGCGCCAGCAGCCGGGACTTAGGGAACTACAATGAGCAGTTCTTC. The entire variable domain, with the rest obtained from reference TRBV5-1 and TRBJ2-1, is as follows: KAGVTQTPRYLIKTRGQQVTLSCSPISGHRSVSWYQQTPGQGLQFLFEYFSETQRNKGNFPGRFSGRQFSNSRSEMNVSTLELGDSALYLCASSRDLGNYNEQFFGPGTRLTVL.

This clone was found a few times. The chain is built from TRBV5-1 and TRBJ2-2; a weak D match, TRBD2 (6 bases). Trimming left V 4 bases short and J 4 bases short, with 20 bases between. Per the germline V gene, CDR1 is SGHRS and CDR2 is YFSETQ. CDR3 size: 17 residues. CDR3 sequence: CASSLRGGAGGTGELFF. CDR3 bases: TGCGCCAGCAGCCTACGTGGCGGGGCCGGGGGCACCGGGGAGCTGTTTTTT. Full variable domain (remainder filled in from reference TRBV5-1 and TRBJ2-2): KAGVTQTPRYLIKTRGQQVTLSCSPISGHRSVSWYQQTPGQGLQFLFEYFSETQRNKGNFPGRFSGRQFSNSRSEMNVSTLELGDSALYLCASSLRGGAGGTGELFFGEGSRLTVL.

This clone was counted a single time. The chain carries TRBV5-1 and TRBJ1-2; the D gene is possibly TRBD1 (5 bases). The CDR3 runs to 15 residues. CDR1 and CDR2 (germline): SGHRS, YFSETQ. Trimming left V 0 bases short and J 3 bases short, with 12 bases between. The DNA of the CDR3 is TGCGCCAGCAGCTTGGATGGCGGGGGGGACTATGGCTACACCTTC. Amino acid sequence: CASSLDGGGDYGYTF.

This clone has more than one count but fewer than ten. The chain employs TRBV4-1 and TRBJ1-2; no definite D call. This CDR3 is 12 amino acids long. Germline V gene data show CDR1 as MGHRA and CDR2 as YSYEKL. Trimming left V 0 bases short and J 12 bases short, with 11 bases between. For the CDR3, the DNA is TGCGCCAGCAGCCAAGAAAATTCGGTGCACACCTTC. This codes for CASSQENSVHTF.